Following are 6 T cell receptor beta chains from one sample sequenced in a study of T cells in Graves' hyperthyroidism and ophthalmopathy. RNA transcripts yielded amplified TCR beta CDR3 regions. An initial round of RT-PCR targeting the TCR CDR3 relied on the HTBI primer set. TCRdb processed the multiplex PCR reads anew with MiXCR; each CDR3 protein has one entry. Among some 720,000 distinct CDR3 sequences, around 15% were seen once, and the ten largest hold 8.4%. The specimen sequenced was blood. These receptors originate from a man aged 18-30 years with Graves' hyperthyroidism.

This chain joins TRBV9 and TRBJ2-1, with TRBD2 as a possible D gene (6 bases). V lost 3 bases, J lost 0 bases, and 13 bases lay in between. The germline CDR1 and CDR2 sequences are SGDLS and YYNGEE. The length of the CDR3 is 16 residues. The CDR3 sequence: CASSALGRSSYNEQFF. The DNA of the CDR3 is TGTGCCAGCAGCGCTCTGGGGAGGAGCTCCTACAATGAGCAGTTCTTC.

The chain uses TRBV10-3 and TRBJ1-1, with D perhaps TRBD1 (5 bases). With 2 bases removed from V and 1 base from J, the gap between germline ends came to 8 bases. Germline V gene sequence: CDR1 ENHRY, CDR2 SYGVKD. The CDR3 is made up of 14 amino acids. The CDR3 sequence: CAISETTGNTEAFF. CDR3 sequence (DNA): TGTGCCATCAGTGAGACAACAGGGAACACTGAAGCTTTCTTT.

This clonotype was seen ten or more times. This chain connects TRBV2 to TRBJ1-2, with a possible D match to TRBD1 (6 bases). CDR3 length: 12 residues. The germline V and J ends were trimmed by 6 bases and 8 bases, with 13 bases remaining between them. Germline assignment: CDR1 SNHLY and CDR2 FYNNEI. The chain's CDR3 is CASRQGLVGYTF. In nucleotides, the CDR3 is TGTGCCAGCAGACAGGGTTTAGTGGGCTACACCTTC.

The V call is TRBV6-2 or TRBV6-3, the J call TRBJ2-7; TRBD2 matches 13 bases. Trimming at V came to 2 bases and at J to 2 bases, leaving 9 bases not matched to a gene. The CDR3 spans 18 residues. Germline V CDR1 and CDR2: MNHEY, SVGEGT. This CDR3 reads CASSYPTTSGRSAYEQYF. CDR3 bases: TGTGCCAGCAGTTACCCGACGACTAGCGGGAGGTCAGCCTACGAGCAGTACTTC.

Only a few counts were recorded for this clonotype. The chain couples TRBV5-1 to TRBJ2-7, with 13 bases identical to TRBD2. Germline V gives CDR1 SGHRS, CDR2 YFSETQ. The J segment lost 2 bases and the V segment lost 4 bases, leaving 18 bases of the junction unmatched. The CDR3 extends over 20 amino acids. CDR3 residues: CASSLLNLSTSGRMTYEQYF. In nucleotides, the CDR3 is TGCGCCAGCAGCCTACTCAACCTCTCGACTAGCGGGAGGATGACCTACGAGCAGTACTTC.

The sample holds a few counts of this clonotype. The genes are TRBV6-2 or TRBV6-3 and TRBJ2-1, with D possibly called TRBD1 or TRBD2 (6 bases each). V was pared by 2 bases and J by 4 bases, with 12 bases between. CDR1 and CDR2 (germline): MNHEY, SVGEGT. CDR3 length: 15 amino acids. This chain's CDR3 is CASSYGQGTYNEQFF. The CDR3 coding sequence is TGTGCCAGCAGTTACGGTCAGGGGACTTACAATGAGCAGTTCTTC.